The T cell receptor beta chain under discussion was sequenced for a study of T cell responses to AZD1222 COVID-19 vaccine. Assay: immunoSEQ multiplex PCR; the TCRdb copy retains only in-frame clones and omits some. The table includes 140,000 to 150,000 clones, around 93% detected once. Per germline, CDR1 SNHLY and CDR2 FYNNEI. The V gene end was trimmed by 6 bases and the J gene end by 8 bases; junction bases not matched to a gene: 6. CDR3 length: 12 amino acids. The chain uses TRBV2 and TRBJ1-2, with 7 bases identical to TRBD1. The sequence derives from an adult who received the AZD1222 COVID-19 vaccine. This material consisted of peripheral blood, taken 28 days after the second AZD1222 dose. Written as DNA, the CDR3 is TGTGCCAGCAGGGATGACAGGGTCGGCTACACCTTC. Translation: CASRDDRVGYTF. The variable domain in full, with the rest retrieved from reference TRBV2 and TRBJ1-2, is EPEVTQTPSHQVTQMGQEVILRCVPISNHLYFYWYRQILGQKVEFLVSFYNNEISEKSEIFDDQFSVERPDGSNFTLKIRSTKLEDSAMYFCASRDDRVGYTFGSGTRLTVV.